This entry lists 5 T cell receptor beta chains sequenced from one sample in a study of response to subunit inactivated influenza vaccine. TCRdb recomputed calls from the RT-PCR reads with MiXCR, one row per CDR3 protein. The table has 550,000 to 650,000 distinct CDR3 sequences, roughly 12% seen once; the top ten hold 10%. This sample comprised PBMCs from blood, obtained on the day of vaccination. All receptors come from a man aged 45-65 years who received an inactivated influenza vaccine.

V and J are TRBV7-9 and TRBJ2-2; 8 nucleotides line up with TRBD2. The CDR3 totals 14 residues. Germline loops: CDR1 SEHNR, CDR2 FQNEAQ (reference sequence). V was pared by 6 bases and J by 9 bases, with 9 bases of the junction left unmatched. CDR3 in DNA: TGTGCCAGCAGTACCGGGACTAGTTCCCGGGAGCTGTTTTTT. This codes for CASSTGTSSRELFF.

V and J are TRBV5-1 and TRBJ2-1; possible D gene TRBD2, 7 bases. The germline gives CDR1 SGHRS, CDR2 YFSETQ. The CDR3 is 16 residues long. The V gene lost 4 bases and the J gene lost 0 bases, with 14 bases spanning the gap. The DNA of the CDR3 is TGCGCCAGCAGCCTAAGGGGGGGGCACTCCTACAATGAGCAGTTCTTC. This encodes CASSLRGGHSYNEQFF. Full variable domain (remainder filled in from reference TRBV5-1 and TRBJ2-1): KAGVTQTPRYLIKTRGQQVTLSCSPISGHRSVSWYQQTPGQGLQFLFEYFSETQRNKGNFPGRFSGRQFSNSRSEMNVSTLELGDSALYLCASSLRGGHSYNEQFFGPGTRLTVL.

The chain joins TRBV11-2 to TRBJ2-6, with D tentatively TRBD1 (6 bases). V was pared by 5 bases and J by 0 bases, with 26 bases between. Germline CDR1 is SGHAT and CDR2 is FQNNGV. This CDR3 has 21 residues. CDR3 DNA sequence: TGTGCCAGCAGCGAACCCTTCGGGACATTTGGCCCAAGCTCTGGGGCCAACGTCCTGACTTTC. It specifies CASSEPFGTFGPSSGANVLTF.

The chain is built from TRBV18 and TRBJ1-4; TRBD1 is a possible D gene (5 bases). The CDR3 consists of 15 residues. The V end was cut by 2 bases, the J end by 7 bases, with 14 bases between. Germline V gene lookup returns CDR1 KGHSH and CDR2 LQKENI. The CDR3 region is CASSPMGQEREKLFF. The CDR3, as DNA: TGTGCCAGCTCACCAATGGGGCAGGAGCGTGAAAAACTGTTTTTT. The variable domain in full, with the rest retrieved from reference TRBV18 and TRBJ1-4, is NAGVMQNPRHLVRRRGQEARLRCSPMKGHSHVYWYRQLPEEGLKFMVYLQKENIIDESGMPKERFSAEFPKEGPSILRIQQVVRGDSAAYFCASSPMGQEREKLFFGSGTQLSVL.

CDR3 sequence (DNA): TGCAGTGCTAGAGGAGCGGGGGGGCAAGAGACCCAGTACTTC. Translated: CSARGAGGQETQYF. The chain couples TRBV20-1 to TRBJ2-5; TRBD2 matches at 10 bases. From germline, CDR1 is DFQATT and CDR2 SNEGSKA (reference sequence). With 1 base clipped from V and 2 bases from J, the junction kept 1 base outside the gene matches. This CDR3 contains 14 residues.